The 13 T cell receptor beta chains listed next were all sequenced from one sample in a study of cytomegalovirus exposure and HLA in healthy donors. The table came from immunoSEQ multiplex PCR; TCRdb's copy has only in-frame clones and leaves some out. The data contain approximately 160,000 clones, about 90% of them seen just once; the ten biggest clones take up roughly 3%. The specimen sequenced was PBMCs. The receptor set was obtained from a young woman in good health and CMV-seropositive.

The chain carries TRBV30 and TRBJ2-4, with TRBD1 identical over 7 bases. This CDR3 spans 14 amino acids. V dropped 3 bases and J dropped 4; count of bases not matched to a gene: 6. The germline V gene encodes CDR1 GTSNPN and CDR2 SVGIG (reference sequence). CDR3 loop: CAWRSGTVKNIQYF. The CDR3 DNA follows: TGTGCCTGGAGATCTGGGACAGTGAAAAACATTCAGTACTTC.

The chain has TRBV27 and TRBJ2-5, with 10 bases identical to TRBD1. CDR1 and CDR2 from the germline V gene are MNHEY and SMNVEV (reference sequence). The CDR3 contains 16 residues. V shed 3 bases, J shed 5 bases, and the junction held 9 bases outside the gene matches. In DNA, the CDR3 is TGTGCCAGCAGTTTCGGACAGGGGGTAGCGGGCGAGACCCAGTACTTC. Its protein is CASSFGQGVAGETQYF.

This chain connects TRBV5-6 to TRBJ1-2; 9 bases map to TRBD1. There are 15 residues in the CDR3. Germline trimming cut 5 bases from V and 1 base from J; bases unmatched to any gene: 6. The germline V gene has CDR1 SGHDT and CDR2 YYEEEE. The CDR3, as DNA: TGTGCCAGCAGGGGACAGGGAAATGTTAACTATGGCTACACCTTC. This sequence encodes CASRGQGNVNYGYTF.

The genes are TRBV29-1 and TRBJ2-2; perhaps TRBD1 as D (5 bases). This CDR3 spans 15 amino acids. Germline-derived CDR1 and CDR2 are SQVTM and ANQGSEA. Deletions cut 7 bases from V and 6 bases from J, with 21 bases between. CDR3: CSGQWSRESSGELFF. As DNA, the CDR3 is TGCAGCGGGCAATGGTCCAGGGAATCTTCCGGGGAGCTGTTTTTT.

This clone was observed a single time. The DNA for the CDR3 is TGTGCCAGCAGCGTAGAAGGACTAGCGGGAGTTGAGCAGTTCTTC. Encoded protein: CASSVEGLAGVEQFF. The V call is TRBV9, the J call TRBJ2-1; 13 nucleotides agree with TRBD2. The CDR3 runs 15 residues. CDR1 is SGDLS, CDR2 YYNGEE, per germline. The V segment lost 0 bases and the J segment 9 bases; nucleotides outside the gene matches: 3. Complete variable domain (other parts from reference TRBV9 and TRBJ2-1): DSGVTQTPKHLITATGQRVTLRCSPRSGDLSVYWYQQSLDQGLQFLIQYYNGEERAKGNILERFSAQQFPDLHSELNLSSLELGDSALYFCASSVEGLAGVEQFFGPGTRLTVL.

The CDR3 region is CASSLGGRAVNEQFF. CDR3 sequence (DNA): TGTGCCAGCAGTCTCGGGGGGAGGGCCGTAAATGAGCAGTTCTTC. The rearrangement uses TRBV13 and TRBJ2-1, with TRBD2 matching over 7 bases. J lost 7 bases, V lost 6 bases, and 12 bases had no gene match. CDR1 and CDR2 from the germline V gene are PRHDT and FYEKMQ (reference sequence). The CDR3 consists of 15 residues.

This chain links TRBV7-9 with TRBJ2-2; 9 nucleotides agree with TRBD1. Germline V lookup: CDR1 SEHNR, CDR2 FQNEAQ (reference sequence). With V trimmed by 7 bases and J by 5 bases, 8 bases remained unmatched. The CDR3 spans 15 residues. CDR3 sequence (DNA): TGTGCCAGCATCACCTCGGGACAGGGAACCGGGGAGCTGTTTTTT. Translation: CASITSGQGTGELFF.

This chain links TRBV21-1 with TRBJ1-2; the DNA was not compared with TRBD1, the D call given in the table. TRBV21-1 is noted as a pseudogene. The CDR3 runs to 16 residues. The CDR3 here is CASSKVWDSAPHGYTF. CDR3 sequence (DNA): TGTGCCAGCAGCAAAGTATGGGACAGCGCCCCCCATGGCTACACCTTC.

The CDR3 nucleotides read TGTGCCAGCAGCGTAGCTTCTAGCGGGGGGGCCAGGTCCTACAATGAGCAGTTCTTC. Translation gives CASSVASSGGARSYNEQFF. The chain carries TRBV9 and TRBJ2-1; TRBD2 aligns across 12 bases. The V and J ends lost 0 bases and 1 base, in that order; junction bases with no gene match: 8. Germline V CDR1 and CDR2: SGDLS, YYNGEE. CDR3 length: 19 amino acids.

The rearrangement links TRBV6-5 to TRBJ1-5; 7 bases align to TRBD1. V trimming: 5 bases; J trimming: 7 bases; junction bases outside the gene matches: 5. Germline V gene sequence: CDR1 MNHEY, CDR2 SVGAGI. CDR3 length: 13 residues. CDR3 DNA: TGTGCCAGCAGTGACAGGGTAGGACAGCCCCAGCATTTT. Translated: CASSDRVGQPQHF.

V gene TRBV14 combines with J gene TRBJ1-1, with D hard to call. Germline V CDR1 and CDR2: SGHDN, FVKESK. This CDR3 is 15 amino acids long. V lost 0 bases to trimming and J lost 14 bases, with 22 bases between them. The CDR3 sequence is CASSQDLVLGQHRFF. The DNA for the CDR3 is TGTGCCAGCAGCCAAGATCTTGTTTTGGGCCAGCATAGGTTCTTT.

This chain joins TRBV7-6 and TRBJ2-1; D is unresolved. V dropped 5 bases and J dropped 4 bases, with 15 bases sitting between them. CDR1 and CDR2 from the germline V gene are SGHVS and FNYEAQ. CDR3 size: 15 residues. Here the CDR3 DNA reads TGTGCCAGCAGCCGTGACTCCGCTCGGTACAATGAGCAGTTCTTC. Translated: CASSRDSARYNEQFF.

This clone was detected only once. The chain joins TRBV28 to TRBJ2-7; D remains unclear. The CDR3 loop spans 11 amino acids. Per germline, CDR1 MDHEN and CDR2 SYDVKM. V lost 2 bases and J 9 bases, leaving 8 bases between the germline ends. CDR3 nucleotides: TGTGCCAGCAGTTTAGGAGCAGTGCAGTACTTC. Residues: CASSLGAVQYF.